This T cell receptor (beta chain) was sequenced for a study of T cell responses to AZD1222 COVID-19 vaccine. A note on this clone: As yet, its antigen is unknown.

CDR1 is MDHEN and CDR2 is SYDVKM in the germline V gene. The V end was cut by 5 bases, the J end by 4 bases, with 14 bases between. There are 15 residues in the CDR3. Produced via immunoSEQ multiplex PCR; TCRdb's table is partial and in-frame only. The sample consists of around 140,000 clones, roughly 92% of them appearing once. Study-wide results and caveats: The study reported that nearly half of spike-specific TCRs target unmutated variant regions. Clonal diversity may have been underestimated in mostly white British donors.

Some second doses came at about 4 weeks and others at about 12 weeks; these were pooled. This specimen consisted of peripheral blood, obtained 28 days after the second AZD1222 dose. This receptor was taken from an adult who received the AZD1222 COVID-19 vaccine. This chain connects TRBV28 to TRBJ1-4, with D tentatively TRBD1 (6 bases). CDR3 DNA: TGTGCCAGCAGTGCGGGACAATCCTTTAATGAAAAACTGTTTTTT. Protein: CASSAGQSFNEKLFF.